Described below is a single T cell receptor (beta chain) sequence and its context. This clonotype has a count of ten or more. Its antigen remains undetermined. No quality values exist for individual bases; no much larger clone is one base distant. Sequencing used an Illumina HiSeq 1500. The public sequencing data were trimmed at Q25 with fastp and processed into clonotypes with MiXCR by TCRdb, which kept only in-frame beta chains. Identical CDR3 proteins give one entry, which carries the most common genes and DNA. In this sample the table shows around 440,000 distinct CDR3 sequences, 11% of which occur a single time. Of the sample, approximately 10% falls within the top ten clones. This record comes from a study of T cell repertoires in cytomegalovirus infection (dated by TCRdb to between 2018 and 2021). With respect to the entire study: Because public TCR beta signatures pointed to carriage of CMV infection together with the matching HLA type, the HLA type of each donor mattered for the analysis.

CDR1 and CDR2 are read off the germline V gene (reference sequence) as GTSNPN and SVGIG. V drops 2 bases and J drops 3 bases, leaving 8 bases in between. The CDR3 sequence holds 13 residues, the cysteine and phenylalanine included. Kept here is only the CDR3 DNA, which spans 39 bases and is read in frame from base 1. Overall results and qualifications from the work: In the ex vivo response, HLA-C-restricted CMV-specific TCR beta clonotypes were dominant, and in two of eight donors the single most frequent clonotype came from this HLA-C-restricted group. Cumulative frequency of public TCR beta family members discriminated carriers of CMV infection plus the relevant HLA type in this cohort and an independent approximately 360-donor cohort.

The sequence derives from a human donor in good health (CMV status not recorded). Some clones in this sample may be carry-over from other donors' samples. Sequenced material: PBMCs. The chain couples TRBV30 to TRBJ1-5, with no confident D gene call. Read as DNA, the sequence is TGTGCCTGGAGTATGGCAGTCAATCAGCCCCAGCATTTT. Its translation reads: CAWSMAVNQPQHF.